This TCR beta chain was obtained from a study of blood T cell repertoires in COVID-19. Some clones are missing from TCRdb's copy, which holds only in-frame ones; the method was immunoSEQ multiplex PCR. The data contain 400,000 or so clones, roughly nine tenths of them singletons. Participant age was roughly 18 to 95 years, and participants resided in 24 US areas. Donors of Cohort 3 who recovered were those that had two negative PCRs, clearance, or symptom resolution. The source material was PBMCs or T cells enriched from blood (not recorded which). This TCR was sampled from a man aged 30-40 years who had recovered from COVID-19.

Here the CDR3 reads CASSESFRGSSYNEQFF. In DNA, the CDR3 is TGTGCCAGCAGCGAGAGTTTCAGGGGGAGCTCCTACAATGAGCAGTTCTTC. The V and J genes are TRBV3-1 (or the pseudogene TRBV3-2) and TRBJ2-1; 7 nucleotides align to TRBD1. Per the germline V gene, CDR1 is LGHDT and CDR2 is YNNKEL (reference sequence). J was trimmed by 0 bases and V by 5 bases; bases with no gene match: 10. CDR3 size: 17 residues.